This T cell receptor beta chain is from a study of T cells in Graves' hyperthyroidism and ophthalmopathy. This clonotype was counted between two and nine times. RNA transcripts were the template for amplifying TCR beta CDR3 regions. During a first-round RT-PCR of the TCR CDR3, the HTBI primer set was used. One entry per CDR3 protein, called by TCRdb with MiXCR from the multiplex PCR reads. The sample has about 340,000 distinct CDR3 sequences; roughly 20% are singletons. Patients aged 18 to 65 had newly diagnosed hyperthyroidism of under 2 months' duration. Sequences were obtained from blood. This sequence was found in a woman aged 50 to 60 with Graves' hyperthyroidism.

This chain's CDR3 is CSVGQTYTEAFF. CDR3 sequence (DNA): TGCAGCGTTGGCCAGACCTACACTGAAGCTTTCTTT. The rearrangement links TRBV29-1 to TRBJ1-1, with D unclear. Germline-derived CDR1 and CDR2 are SQVTM and ANQGSEA. The CDR3 extends over 12 amino acids. The V gene lost 4 bases and the J gene lost 3 bases, with 9 bases spanning the gap.